Listed here are 22 T cell receptor beta chains from one sample, sequenced in a study of shared clonotypes between healthy human individuals (TCRdb year 2020). Receptor amplification or capture employed the immunoSEQ multiplex PCR assay. TCRdb re-hosts the immuneACCESS table, in-frame sequences only. Its copies lack some clones; in the studies checked, an unresolved V gene accounts for under half of them, and the cause for the rest is not known. Present in this sample are some 2,100,000 clones, approximately 96% of which were seen just once. Of the sample, around 0.13% falls within the top ten clones. Sequencing was carried out using naive CD4+ T cells sorted from blood. Read against the paper, the sample's cell subset or site label means: CD45RA+ positively selected. Source of these receptors: a man aged 18 to 29 in good health.

This rearrangement joins TRBV4-1 to TRBJ1-1, with D maybe TRBD1 (5 bases). Germline CDR1 reads MGHRA; CDR2 reads YSYEKL. The CDR3 runs 17 residues. Trimming shortened V by 0 bases and J by 4 bases, and 18 bases separated the two germline ends. The CDR3 region is CASSQEGLQAQVTEAFF. The CDR3 region has the DNA TGCGCCAGCAGCCAAGAGGGATTACAGGCACAGGTCACTGAAGCTTTCTTT.

CDR3 sequence reads: CASTPRTATNTEAFF. DNA of the CDR3: TGTGCCAGCACCCCCCGGACAGCTACAAACACTGAAGCTTTCTTT. This chain joins TRBV6-5 and TRBJ1-1, with D possibly matching TRBD1 (6 bases). Germline CDR1 reads MNHEY; CDR2 reads SVGAGI. CDR3 length equals 15 residues. V lost 7 bases, J lost 2 bases, and 17 bases lay in between.

This chain's CDR3 is CASSPGLAMDTQYF. In nucleotides, the CDR3 is TGTGCCAGCAGCCCGGGACTAGCTATGGATACGCAGTATTTT. The gene calls are TRBV7-3 and TRBJ2-3, with TRBD2 matching over 9 bases. Germline CDR1 is SGHTA and CDR2 is FQGTGA. This CDR3 comprises 14 residues. Unmatched junction bases numbered 6, after V lost 5 bases and J lost 6 bases.

The rearrangement uses TRBV2 and TRBJ2-7; 8 bases fit TRBD1. CDR1 SNHLY and CDR2 FYNNEI come from the germline V gene. V shed 4 bases and J 2 bases; nucleotides not matched to a gene: 4. This CDR3 has 14 amino acids. CDR3 in amino acids: CASSGTGGPYEQYF. DNA of the CDR3: TGTGCCAGCAGTGGAACAGGGGGTCCCTACGAGCAGTACTTC.

This rearrangement joins TRBV9 to TRBJ1-2, with 7 bases fitting TRBD1. This CDR3 spans 14 amino acids. The germline V gene encodes CDR1 SGDLS and CDR2 YYNGEE. J lost 7 bases, V lost 3 bases, and 9 bases had no gene match. CDR3 loop: CASSAPTGRVGYTF. The CDR3 nucleotides read TGTGCCAGCAGCGCCCCGACAGGGCGGGTTGGCTACACCTTC.

This chain joins TRBV30 and TRBJ1-4; 7 positions agree with TRBD1. V shed 1 base and J 3 bases; nucleotides not matched to a gene: 2. This CDR3 is 14 amino acids long. CDR1 is GTSNPN and CDR2 is SVGIG in the germline V gene (reference sequence). DNA of the CDR3: TGTGCCTGGAGTGAGGGGACAGCTAATGAAAAACTGTTTTTT. This gives the protein CAWSEGTANEKLFF.

This chain connects TRBV2 to TRBJ2-5, with 7 positions matching TRBD1. The CDR3 runs to 13 residues. Looked up from germline, CDR1 is SNHLY and CDR2 is FYNNEI. The trim removed 6 bases at V and 1 base at J, leaving 2 bases unmatched. This CDR3 reads CASSWDSQETQYF. CDR3 nucleotide sequence: TGTGCCAGCAGCTGGGACAGCCAAGAGACCCAGTACTTC. Full variable domain (missing parts from reference TRBV2 and TRBJ2-5): EPEVTQTPSHQVTQMGQEVILRCVPISNHLYFYWYRQILGQKVEFLVSFYNNEISEKSEIFDDQFSVERPDGSNFTLKIRSTKLEDSAMYFCASSWDSQETQYFGPGTRLLVL.

V usage is TRBV6-6 and J usage is TRBJ1-2; D perhaps matches TRBD1 (5 bases). V lost 8 bases to trimming and J lost 4 bases, with 20 bases between them. The CDR3 has 15 residues. CDR1 and CDR2 (germline): MNHNY, SVGAGI (reference sequence). CDR3 bases: TGTGCCAGCCGACCCTCTACTCAGGGTACCTATGGCTACACCTTC. Its protein is CASRPSTQGTYGYTF.

The chain combines TRBV5-4 with TRBJ2-3; 8 bases match TRBD1. V shed 4 bases, J shed 4 bases, and the junction held 8 bases outside the gene matches. Germline assignment: CDR1 SGHNT and CDR2 YYREEE (reference sequence). CDR3 length: 15 amino acids. As DNA, the CDR3 is TGTGCCAGCAGCCCGGACAGGGATTTGGCAGATACGCAGTATTTT. It translates to CASSPDRDLADTQYF.

The chain is built from TRBV4-1 and TRBJ2-1; D unclear. Trimming left V 1 base short and J 6 bases short, with 19 bases between. The CDR3 is 17 amino acids. The V gene's germline CDR1 is MGHRA and CDR2 YSYEKL. The CDR3 DNA reads as TGCGCCAGCAGCCAAGTTTATGCGAGTACGTTCGGCAATGAGCAGTTCTTC. It specifies CASSQVYASTFGNEQFF.

This clone was counted a few times. The chain uses TRBV2 and TRBJ1-4, with D unresolved. CDR3 size: 13 residues. The germline CDR1 and CDR2 sequences are SNHLY and FYNNEI. The V gene lost 4 bases and the J gene lost 8 bases, with 11 bases spanning the gap. The CDR3 here is CASSVGQREKLFF. DNA of the CDR3: TGTGCCAGCAGTGTTGGGCAGCGCGAAAAACTGTTTTTT.

The rearrangement joins TRBV11-3 to TRBJ2-1; weak D call: TRBD2 (6 bases). There are 14 residues in the CDR3. CDR1 is SGHNT and CDR2 is YENEEA in the germline V gene. The germline V and J ends were trimmed by 5 bases and 6 bases, with 14 bases remaining between them. The CDR3 region is CASSHWGLGNEQFF. CDR3 coding DNA: TGTGCCAGCAGCCACTGGGGACTTGGCAATGAGCAGTTCTTC. Together with reference TRBV11-3 and TRBJ2-1, the CDR3 gives the full variable domain: EAGVVQSPRYKIIEKKQPVAFWCNPISGHNTLYWYLQNLGQGPELLIRYENEEAVDDSQLPKDRFSAERLKGVDSTLKIQPAELGDSAVYLCASSHWGLGNEQFFGPGTRLTVL.

The rearrangement links TRBV5-5 to TRBJ1-1; D is ambiguous. The CDR3 runs 13 residues. With 4 bases removed from V and 5 bases from J, the gap between germline ends came to 12 bases. Germline lookup yields CDR1 SGHKS and CDR2 YYEKEE (reference sequence). In nucleotides, the CDR3 is TGTGCCAGCAGCCCCCAAGTCAGTACTGAAGCTTTCTTT. This codes for CASSPQVSTEAFF.

V and J are TRBV27 and TRBJ2-6; D call uncertain. Looked up from germline, CDR1 is MNHEY and CDR2 is SMNVEV (reference sequence). Trimming shortened V by 3 bases and J by 1 base, and 7 bases separated the two germline ends. There are 15 residues in the CDR3. The CDR3 loop is CASSLFPSGANVLTF. The CDR3 DNA is TGTGCCAGCAGTTTGTTCCCTTCTGGGGCCAACGTCCTGACTTTC.

Remarks on this clone: This sample includes further DNA sequences coding for the same CDR3. The chain has TRBV5-6 and TRBJ1-2, with D unresolved. Trimming stripped 4 bases from V and 2 bases from J, with 6 bases between. Germline loops: CDR1 SGHDT, CDR2 YYEEEE. The CDR3 spans 12 residues. The CDR3 nucleotides read TGTGCCAGCAGCCCACGAAACTATGGCTACACCTTC. It specifies CASSPRNYGYTF.

This chain uses TRBV5-1 with TRBJ2-3; D is ambiguous. V dropped 2 bases and J dropped 6 bases, with 19 bases sitting between them. The CDR3 is made up of 16 amino acids. CDR1 SGHRS and CDR2 YFSETQ come from the germline V gene. The CDR3 loop is CASSLNGRALGDTQYF. The CDR3 bases are TGCGCCAGCAGCTTAAACGGACGGGCTCTAGGTGATACGCAGTATTTT.

The rearrangement links TRBV6-6 to TRBJ1-6, with a tentative D call TRBD1 (6 bases). Per the germline V gene, CDR1 is MNHNY and CDR2 is SVGAGI (reference sequence). V was trimmed by 5 bases and J by 7 bases, leaving 12 bases between them. The CDR3 contains 14 residues. The CDR3 DNA follows: TGTGCCAGCAGTGCCGGGACATTCAATTCACCCCTCCACTTT. It yields the protein CASSAGTFNSPLHF.

The rearrangement uses TRBV5-4 and TRBJ1-6, with 11 bases fitting TRBD1. The CDR3 is 16 amino acids. V trimming: 5 bases; J trimming: 6 bases; junction bases outside the gene matches: 7. Germline loops: CDR1 SGHNT, CDR2 YYREEE (reference sequence). The CDR3 region has the DNA TGTGCCAGCAGGGAGGACAGGGGGCTGGTTAATTCACCCCTCCACTTT. Translating it yields CASREDRGLVNSPLHF.

J is TRBJ2-7 and V is TRBV7-2; possible D gene TRBD2, 6 bases. Trimming pared 6 bases from V and 5 bases from J, leaving 11 bases between. The CDR3 runs 12 residues. Germline CDR1 reads SGHTA; CDR2 reads FQGNSA. This CDR3 is CASRAGANEQYF. DNA for the CDR3: TGTGCCAGCAGAGCGGGTGCGAACGAGCAGTACTTC.

V usage is TRBV10-3 and J usage is TRBJ1-1; D is perhaps TRBD1 (5 bases). This CDR3 comprises 13 residues. Germline CDR1 ENHRY, CDR2 SYGVKD. The ends were cut back, 4 bases at V and 5 bases at J, with 11 bases in the middle. CDR3 protein: CAISVGGRTEAFF. In nucleotides, the CDR3 is TGTGCCATCAGTGTCGGGGGGAGGACTGAAGCTTTCTTT.

V is TRBV28 and J is TRBJ2-5; possibly TRBD1 for D (5 bases). The CDR3 is made up of 16 amino acids. The germline V gene encodes CDR1 MDHEN and CDR2 SYDVKM. V gave up 6 bases and J gave up 2 bases, with 19 bases separating them. The CDR3 bases are TGTGCCAGCAGCCCCCGGCAGGGCATAAGTCAAGAGACCCAGTACTTC. It is translated as CASSPRQGISQETQYF.

The chain links TRBV6-1 to TRBJ1-1; no firm D call. The CDR3 loop spans 13 amino acids. The germline V gene encodes CDR1 MNHNS and CDR2 SASEGT. The V end lost 9 bases, the J end lost 0 bases, and 11 bases lay between the germline ends. In DNA, the CDR3 is TGTGCCAGTCAAGTAGGAGTGAACACTGAAGCTTTCTTT. It is translated as CASQVGVNTEAFF.